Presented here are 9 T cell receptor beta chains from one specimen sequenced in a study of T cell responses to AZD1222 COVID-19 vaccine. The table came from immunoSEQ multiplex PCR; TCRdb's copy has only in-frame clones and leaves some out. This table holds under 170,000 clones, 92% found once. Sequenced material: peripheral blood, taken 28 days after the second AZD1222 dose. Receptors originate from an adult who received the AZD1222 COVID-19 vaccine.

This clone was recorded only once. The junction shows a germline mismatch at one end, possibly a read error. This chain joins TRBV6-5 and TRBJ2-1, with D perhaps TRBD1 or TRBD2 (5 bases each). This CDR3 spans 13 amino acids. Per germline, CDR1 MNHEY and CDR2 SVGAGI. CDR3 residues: CASTPNLSGTVIF. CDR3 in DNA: TGTGCCAGCACCCCCAACCTCTCCGGGACGGTTATCTTC.

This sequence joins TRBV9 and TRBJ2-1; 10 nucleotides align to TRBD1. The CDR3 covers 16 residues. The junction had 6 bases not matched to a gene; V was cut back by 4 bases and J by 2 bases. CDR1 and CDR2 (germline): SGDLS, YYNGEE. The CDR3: CASSYVGTGAYNEQFF. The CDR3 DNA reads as TGTGCCAGCAGCTATGTCGGGACAGGGGCCTACAATGAGCAGTTCTTC.

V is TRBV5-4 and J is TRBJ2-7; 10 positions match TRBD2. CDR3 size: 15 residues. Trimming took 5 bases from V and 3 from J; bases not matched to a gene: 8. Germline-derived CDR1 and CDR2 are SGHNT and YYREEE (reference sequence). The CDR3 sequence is CASRSSGRADYEQYF. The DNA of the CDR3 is TGTGCCAGCAGATCTAGCGGGAGAGCGGACTACGAGCAGTACTTC.

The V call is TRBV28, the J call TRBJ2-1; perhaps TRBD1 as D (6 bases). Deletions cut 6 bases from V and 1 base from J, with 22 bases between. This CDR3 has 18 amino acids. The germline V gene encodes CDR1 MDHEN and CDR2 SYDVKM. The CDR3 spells CASRESSAGTFSYNEQFF. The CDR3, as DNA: TGTGCCAGCAGGGAATCCTCCGCCGGGACATTTTCCTACAATGAGCAGTTCTTC.

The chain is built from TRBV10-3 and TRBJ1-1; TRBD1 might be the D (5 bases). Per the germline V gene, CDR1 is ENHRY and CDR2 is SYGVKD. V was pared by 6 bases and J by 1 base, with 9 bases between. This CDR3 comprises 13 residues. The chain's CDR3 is CAIRGQRNTEAFF. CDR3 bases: TGTGCCATCAGGGGGCAGAGGAACACTGAAGCTTTCTTT.

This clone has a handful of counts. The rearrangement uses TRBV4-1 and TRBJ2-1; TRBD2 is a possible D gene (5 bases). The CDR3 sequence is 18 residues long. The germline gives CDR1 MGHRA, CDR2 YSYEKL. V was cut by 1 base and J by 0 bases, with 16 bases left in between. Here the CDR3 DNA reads TGCGCCAGCAGCCAAGGTCCCCTCCGAGGGAGCTCCTACAATGAGCAGTTCTTC. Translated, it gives CASSQGPLRGSSYNEQFF.

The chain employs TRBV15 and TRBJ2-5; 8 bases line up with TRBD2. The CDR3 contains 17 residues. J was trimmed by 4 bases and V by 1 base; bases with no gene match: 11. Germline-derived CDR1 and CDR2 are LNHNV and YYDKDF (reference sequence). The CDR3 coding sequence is TGTGCCACCAGCAGAGCACGGAGGACTAGCTGGGGAGAGACCCAGTACTTC. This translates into CATSRARRTSWGETQYF.

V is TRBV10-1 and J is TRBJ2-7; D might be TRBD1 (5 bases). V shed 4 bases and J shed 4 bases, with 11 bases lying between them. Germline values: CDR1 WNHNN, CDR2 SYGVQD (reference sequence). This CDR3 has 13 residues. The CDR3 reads CASSASGFYEQYF. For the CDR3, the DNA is TGCGCCAGCAGTGCGTCAGGGTTTTACGAGCAGTACTTC.

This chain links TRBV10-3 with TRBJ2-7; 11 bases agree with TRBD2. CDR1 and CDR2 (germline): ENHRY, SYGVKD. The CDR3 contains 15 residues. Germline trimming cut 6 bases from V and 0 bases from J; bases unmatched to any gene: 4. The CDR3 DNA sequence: TGTGCCATCAGGGAGACTAGCGGGGCCTCCTACGAGCAGTACTTC. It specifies CAIRETSGASYEQYF.